The 29 T cell receptor beta chains below were found in one sample sequenced in a study of spatial heterogeneity in lung cancer (dated by TCRdb to the late 2010s). On the study overall, not on this receptor specifically: The tumor nonsynonymous mutation count correlated with the number of expanded alpha and beta TCRs within the tumor.

Their cognate antigens are unknown. Receptor libraries were prepared by 5' RACE. TCRdb names NextSeq 500 as the instrument used. TCRdb reworked the public reads: Q25 trimming with fastp, MiXCR clone assembly, productive beta chains retained. Every entry covers one CDR3 protein and lists the most common genes and DNA from its rows. This sample has about 100,000 distinct CDR3 sequences in its table, and approximately 4% of those were observed once. Approximately 21% of the sample lies in the top ten. Per the publication, the time point label means: sample taken at primary tumor resection. Here the sequenced sample was lung tumor tissue, taken at surgery. Every receptor here comes from a male donor with early-stage non-small cell lung cancer.

This clonotype has at least ten counts. This sequence joins TRBV10-3 and TRBJ2-7; D not certain. Germline CDR1 and CDR2: ENHRY and SYGVKD. CDR3 size: 12 residues. V was clipped by 3 bases and J by 6 bases, with 9 bases between them. The CDR3 loop reads CAISDNRREQYF. Here the CDR3 DNA reads TGTGCCATCAGTGATAACCGGCGCGAGCAGTACTTC.

Ten or more counts support this clonotype. The genes are TRBV6-2 or TRBV6-3 and TRBJ2-7; D might be TRBD1 (5 bases). This CDR3 has 13 amino acids. Trimming removed 8 bases from V and 6 bases from J, with 17 bases in between. The germline gives CDR1 MNHEY, CDR2 SVGEGT. CDR3 residues: CASREQVPGEQYF. The DNA of the CDR3 is TGTGCCAGCCGAGAACAGGTCCCAGGCGAGCAGTACTTC.

This clonotype has at least ten counts. CDR3 loop: CASGGATSEKLFF. The DNA for the CDR3 is TGTGCCAGCGGGGGGGCTACGAGTGAAAAACTGTTTTTT. The chain couples TRBV28 to TRBJ1-4, with D perhaps matching TRBD1 (6 bases). CDR1 MDHEN and CDR2 SYDVKM come from the germline V gene. This CDR3 is built from 13 residues. The V and J ends lost 8 bases and 7 bases respectively, with 14 bases between them.

This chain uses TRBV14 with TRBJ2-7; 9 bases align to TRBD1. This CDR3 is 16 amino acids long. Germline CDR1 reads SGHDN; CDR2 reads FVKESK. The V and J ends lost 4 bases and 2 bases, in that order; junction bases with no gene match: 9. The CDR3 DNA reads as TGTGCCAGCAGCCCGACCGGGACAGGGAAACCCTACGAGCAGTACTTC. This encodes CASSPTGTGKPYEQYF. Supplemented by reference TRBV14 and TRBJ2-7, the full variable domain reads EAGVTQFPSHSVIEKGQTVTLRCDPISGHDNLYWYRRVMGKEIKFLLHFVKESKQDESGMPNNRFLAERTGGTYSTLKVQPAELEDSGVYFCASSPTGTGKPYEQYFGPGTRLTVT.

This clonotype came up many times. This chain links TRBV6-5 with TRBJ2-7, with no clear D. Trimming shortened V by 4 bases and J by 6 bases, and 10 bases separated the two germline ends. Germline lookup yields CDR1 MNHEY and CDR2 SVGAGI. The CDR3 is 12 amino acids. The CDR3 DNA sequence: TGTGCCAGCAGTTTCCCCGGTGGCGAGCAGTACTTC. Its protein product is CASSFPGGEQYF.

This clonotype was observed many times. This sequence joins TRBV7-9 and TRBJ2-1; D might be TRBD1 or TRBD2, each matching 5 bases. Germline-derived CDR1 and CDR2 are SEHNR and FQNEAQ (reference sequence). CDR3 length: 14 amino acids. Trimming removed 5 bases at V and 8 bases at J, with 16 bases between. CDR3 in DNA: TGTGCCAGCAGCCCCTTAGCGCCGACAGATGAGCAGTTCTTC. As protein: CASSPLAPTDEQFF.

This clonotype was observed at least ten times. The chain is built from TRBV2 and TRBJ1-5; D is perhaps TRBD1 (5 bases). The CDR3 contains 14 residues. Between the trimmed V and J ends, which lost 6 bases and 5 bases, there was a span of 14 bases. CDR1 and CDR2 (germline): SNHLY, FYNNEI. CDR3 sequence reads: CASRPGQRDQPQHF. As DNA, the CDR3 is TGTGCCAGCAGGCCAGGGCAACGGGATCAGCCCCAGCATTTT.

This clonotype was seen many times. This chain joins TRBV14 and TRBJ1-3; D gene unclear. Germline V lookup: CDR1 SGHDN, CDR2 FVKESK. This CDR3 comprises 13 residues. The ends were cut back, 0 bases at V and 5 bases at J, with 5 bases in the middle. The CDR3 DNA sequence: TGTGCCAGCAGCCAAGATACGCGAAACACCATATATTTT. Protein sequence: CASSQDTRNTIYF.

Comments on this clonotype: One base away lies a much larger clone, so this may be a sequencing read error. The chain couples TRBV27 to TRBJ2-7; 7 bases are shared with TRBD1. The germline CDR1 and CDR2 sequences are MNHEY and SMNVEV (reference sequence). The CDR3 covers 13 residues. The CDR3 protein is CASSLNRGHELYF. CDR3 bases: TGTGCCAGCAGTTTAAACAGGGGCCACGAGCTGTACTTC.

This clonotype was found many times. The chain employs TRBV6-5 and TRBJ2-7; 7 nucleotides line up with TRBD1. The CDR3 is made up of 14 amino acids. V lost 5 bases to trimming and J lost 4 bases; unmatched junction nucleotides: 8. From germline, CDR1 is MNHEY and CDR2 SVGAGI. DNA for the CDR3: TGTGCCAGCAGTCCGGGACAGACATGGTACGAGCAGTACTTC. Protein product: CASSPGQTWYEQYF.

This clonotype was recorded many times. This rearrangement joins TRBV6-5 to TRBJ2-1, with 10 bases fitting TRBD2. The V gene end was trimmed by 5 bases and the J gene end by 1 base; junction bases not matched to a gene: 5. The CDR3 runs 16 residues. Germline CDR1 reads MNHEY; CDR2 reads SVGAGI. The chain's CDR3 is CASSPLAGKSYNEQFF. CDR3 DNA: TGTGCCAGCAGTCCACTAGCGGGAAAGTCCTACAATGAGCAGTTCTTC.

This clonotype occurred a few times. The chain uses TRBV20-1 and TRBJ1-6, with a tentative D call TRBD1 (6 bases). This CDR3 is built from 15 residues. In germline, CDR1 is DFQATT, CDR2 SNEGSKA (reference sequence). The germline V and J ends were trimmed by 5 bases and 9 bases, with 20 bases remaining between them. The CDR3 reads CSAPMILKGGSPLHF. For the CDR3, the DNA is TGCAGTGCTCCAATGATCCTAAAAGGGGGTTCACCCCTCCACTTT.

This clonotype was counted at least ten times. The chain recombines TRBV6-5 with TRBJ1-5, with D perhaps TRBD1 (6 bases). The CDR3 runs to 16 residues. From germline, CDR1 is MNHEY and CDR2 SVGAGI. V was pared by 8 bases and J by 3 bases, with 20 bases between. The CDR3 DNA reads TGTGCCAGCTATATCGGGGGGCGCTTGGTCAATCAGCCCCAGCATTTT. Residues: CASYIGGRLVNQPQHF.

This clonotype has at least ten counts. The chain combines TRBV3-1 with TRBJ1-2; D possibly corresponds to TRBD1 (5 bases). Trimming cost V 7 bases and J 7 bases, with 19 bases left between them. The CDR3 contains 14 residues. Germline values: CDR1 LGHDT, CDR2 YNNKEL (reference sequence). CDR3 nucleotides: TGTGCCAGCACACCGACAGAAGGATCTCCTGGCTACACCTTC. It codes for CASTPTEGSPGYTF. Variable domain in full (rest from reference TRBV3-1 and TRBJ1-2): DTAVSQTPKYLVTQMGNDKSIKCEQNLGHDTMYWYKQDSKKFLKIMFSYNNKELIINETVPNRFSPKSPDKAHLNLHINSLELGDSAVYFCASTPTEGSPGYTFGSGTRLTVV.

Only a few counts were recorded for this clonotype. The chain employs TRBV6-5 and TRBJ2-1, with TRBD2 matching 7 bases. The V gene's germline CDR1 is MNHEY and CDR2 SVGAGI. The CDR3 runs to 15 residues. Losses at the gene ends were 1 base for V and 1 base for J; bases not matched to a gene: 1. CDR3 in amino acids: CASSYFGGSYNEQFF. The CDR3 DNA is TGTGCCAGCAGTTACTTCGGGGGGTCCTACAATGAGCAGTTCTTC.

In its sample, this clonotype was seen many times. The rearrangement links TRBV6-5 to TRBJ1-4; possibly TRBD1 for D (5 bases). This CDR3 comprises 14 residues. Deletions cut 7 bases from V and 2 bases from J, with 11 bases between. Germline-derived CDR1 and CDR2 are MNHEY and SVGAGI. The CDR3, as DNA: TGTGCCAGCAAGTTGGGACTGACTAATGAAAAACTGTTTTTT. Encoded protein: CASKLGLTNEKLFF.

In its sample, this clonotype was seen many times. The chain employs TRBV28 and TRBJ1-4, with 7 bases aligning to TRBD1. CDR3 length: 19 residues. V was clipped by 7 bases and J by 4 bases; unmatched bases: 21. Germline V lookup: CDR1 MDHEN, CDR2 SYDVKM. CDR3 in amino acids: CASIAFHRQKTGRNEKLFF. In DNA form, the CDR3 reads TGTGCCAGCATCGCCTTTCATAGGCAAAAGACAGGGCGTAATGAAAAACTGTTTTTT.

This clonotype was recorded at least ten times. V is TRBV7-2 and J is TRBJ2-3; 7 nucleotides agree with TRBD1. CDR1 and CDR2 from the germline V gene are SGHTA and FQGNSA. This CDR3 contains 15 residues. J lost 0 bases, V lost 4 bases, and 4 bases had no gene match. CDR3 in DNA: TGTGCCAGCAGCTCAGGGGGTCGCAGCACAGATACGCAGTATTTT. Protein product: CASSSGGRSTDTQYF.

Only a few counts were recorded for this clonotype. V is TRBV3-1 and J is TRBJ2-5; D remains ambiguous. CDR1 is LGHDT and CDR2 is YNNKEL in the germline V gene (reference sequence). This CDR3 has 14 amino acids. The V and J ends lost 1 base and 5 bases respectively, with 11 bases between them. The CDR3 sequence is CASSQGFVFETQYF. CDR3 DNA: TGTGCCAGCAGCCAAGGATTTGTTTTCGAGACCCAGTACTTC.

This clonotype was found many times. The gene calls are TRBV20-1 and TRBJ2-4; D remains unclear. Germline values: CDR1 DFQATT, CDR2 SNEGSKA (reference sequence). The CDR3 contains 11 residues. V dropped 4 bases and J dropped 13 bases, with 14 bases sitting between them. Here the CDR3 DNA reads TGCAGTGCTAAAATCTGGGGAAAGCAGTACTTC. This codes for CSAKIWGKQYF.

This clonotype was counted many times. V gene TRBV10-3 combines with J gene TRBJ1-2; a possible D gene is TRBD1 (5 bases). The CDR3 extends over 17 amino acids. Trimming cost V 0 bases and J 1 base, with 15 bases left between them. The germline V gene has CDR1 ENHRY and CDR2 SYGVKD. The CDR3 DNA reads TGTGCCATCAGTGAGTCGTTAGGGGAATCTATTAACTATGGCTACACCTTC. This translates into CAISESLGESINYGYTF.

This clonotype was detected ten times or more. The chain joins TRBV5-1 to TRBJ1-1; D not resolved. Germline-derived CDR1 and CDR2 are SGHRS and YFSETQ. Trimming removed 0 bases from V and 0 bases from J, with 6 bases in between. This CDR3 is built from 14 residues. The CDR3 bases are TGCGCCAGCAGCTTGGGGGATCTGAACACTGAAGCTTTCTTT. It yields the protein CASSLGDLNTEAFF.

The table lists this clonotype with many counts. The rearrangement links TRBV5-1 to TRBJ2-1; possible D gene TRBD2, 6 bases. V gave up 1 base and J gave up 3 bases, with 11 bases separating them. The CDR3 is 15 residues long. Germline CDR1 reads SGHRS; CDR2 reads YFSETQ. This chain's CDR3 is CASSLSGVVYNEQFF. The CDR3 coding sequence is TGCGCCAGCAGCTTGTCGGGGGTCGTCTACAATGAGCAGTTCTTC.

Ten or more counts support this clonotype. The gene calls are TRBV6-1 and TRBJ2-3; D gene uncertain. Per the germline V gene, CDR1 is MNHNS and CDR2 is SASEGT. This CDR3 has 12 residues. Trimming removed 7 bases from V and 1 base from J, with 6 bases in between. CDR3 residues: CASIGRTDTQYF. The CDR3 nucleotides read TGTGCCAGCATAGGCCGCACAGATACGCAGTATTTT.

In its sample, this clonotype was seen many times. The chain carries TRBV4-2 and TRBJ2-7; D is undetermined. The CDR3 covers 13 residues. Germline CDR1 and CDR2: LGHNA and YNFKEQ. V gave up 4 bases and J gave up 7 bases, with 14 bases separating them. The CDR3 loop reads CASSLSAYLEQYF. The CDR3 DNA is TGTGCCAGCAGCCTGTCGGCCTATTTGGAGCAGTACTTC.

This clonotype was detected many times. The V gene is TRBV29-1, the J gene TRBJ2-3; 10 bases match TRBD2. In germline, CDR1 is SQVTM, CDR2 ANQGSEA. The ends lost 3 bases at V and 5 bases at J; junction bases unmatched: 8. The CDR3 is made up of 15 amino acids. CDR3 in amino acids: CSVDRGLAGEDTQYF. CDR3 nucleotides: TGCAGCGTTGATCGTGGTCTAGCGGGAGAAGATACGCAGTATTTT.

The chain couples TRBV3-1 to TRBJ1-1; TRBD1 might be the D (5 bases). This CDR3 spans 13 amino acids. The germline CDR1 and CDR2 sequences are LGHDT and YNNKEL (reference sequence). Trimming took 1 base from V and 10 from J, leaving 13 bases between them. The CDR3 loop is CASSQGTLRGAFF. As DNA, the CDR3 is TGTGCCAGCAGCCAAGGGACACTCCGGGGAGCTTTCTTT. The full variable domain, in which reference TRBV3-1 and TRBJ1-1 provide the parts outside the CDR3, is DTAVSQTPKYLVTQMGNDKSIKCEQNLGHDTMYWYKQDSKKFLKIMFSYNNKELIINETVPNRFSPKSPDKAHLNLHINSLELGDSAVYFCASSQGTLRGAFFGQGTRLTVV.

The V call is TRBV7-9, the J call TRBJ1-4; D is undetermined. This CDR3 spans 14 amino acids. The V gene's germline CDR1 is SEHNR and CDR2 FQNEAQ (reference sequence). V was pared by 5 bases and J by 0 bases, with 7 bases between. The CDR3 reads CASSNPATNEKLFF. Written as DNA, the CDR3 is TGTGCCAGCAGCAACCCTGCAACTAATGAAAAACTGTTTTTT. The entire variable domain, with the rest obtained from reference TRBV7-9 and TRBJ1-4, is as follows: DTGVSQNPRHKITKRGQNVTFRCDPISEHNRLYWYRQTLGQGPEFLTYFQNEAQLEKSRLLSDRFSAERPKGSFSTLEIQRTEQGDSAMYLCASSNPATNEKLFFGSGTQLSVL.

This clonotype appeared many times. The genes are TRBV6-6 and TRBJ1-1; D gene ambiguous. The germline V gene has CDR1 MNHNY and CDR2 SVGAGI (reference sequence). V lost 10 bases and J 3 bases, leaving 9 bases between the germline ends. The CDR3 consists of 11 residues. The CDR3 sequence is CATDSYTEAFF. For the CDR3, the DNA is TGTGCCACCGATTCCTACACTGAAGCTTTCTTT.